The sample holds many counts of the clone carrying this T cell receptor (beta chain). Its antigen is currently unknown. The read terminates 3 residues ahead of where the CDR3 ends, so the germline J gene completes it. Assay: immunoSEQ multiplex PCR; the TCRdb copy retains only in-frame clones and omits some. Reported are 40,000 or so clones, none seen only once; the ten largest carry around 5.8%. This CDR3 comprises 15 residues. Germline V gives CDR1 SGHDT, CDR2 YYEEEE. Trimming pared 4 bases from V and 0 bases from J, leaving 10 bases between. This sample was taken from a study of T cell clonality in common variable immunodeficiency. The study's findings and limits: CVID patient heterogeneity limited repertoire-clinical complication correlations. Shared TCRbeta clones were fewer between CVID subjects than controls. Fewer deletions and N-nucleotide insertions were reportedly seen in common variable immunodeficiency TCR beta sequences.

CVID meant reduced serum IgG, IgA and/or IgM plus specific antibody deficiency. This TCR derives from a human donor with common variable immunodeficiency. Sequencing was done on a sample of peripheral blood mononuclear cells. The rearrangement links TRBV5-6 to TRBJ2-2; D is possibly TRBD2 (6 bases). CDR3 region: CASSLDYSNTGELFF. The sequenced part of the CDR3 DNA is TGTGCCAGCAGCCTGGACTACTCGAACACCGGGGAG.